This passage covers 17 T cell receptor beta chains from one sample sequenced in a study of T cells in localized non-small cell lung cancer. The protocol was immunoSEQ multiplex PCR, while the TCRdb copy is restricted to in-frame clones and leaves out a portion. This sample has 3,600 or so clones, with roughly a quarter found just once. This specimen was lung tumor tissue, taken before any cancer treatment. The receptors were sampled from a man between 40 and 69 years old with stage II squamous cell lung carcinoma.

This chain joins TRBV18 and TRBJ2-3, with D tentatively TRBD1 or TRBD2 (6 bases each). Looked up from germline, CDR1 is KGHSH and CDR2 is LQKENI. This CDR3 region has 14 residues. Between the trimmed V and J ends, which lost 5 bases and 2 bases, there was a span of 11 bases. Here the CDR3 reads CASSRGDFTDTQYF. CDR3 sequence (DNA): TGTGCCAGCTCAAGGGGGGACTTCACAGATACGCAGTATTTT.

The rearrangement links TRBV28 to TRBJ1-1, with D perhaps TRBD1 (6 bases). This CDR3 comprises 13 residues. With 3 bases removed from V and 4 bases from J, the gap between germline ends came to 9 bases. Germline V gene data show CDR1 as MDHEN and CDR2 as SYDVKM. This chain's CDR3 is CASSLRGPTEAFF. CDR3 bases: TGTGCCAGCAGTTTGCGGGGGCCCACTGAAGCTTTCTTT.

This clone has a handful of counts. In DNA, the CDR3 is TGTGCCAGCAGAGATCCAAACTCTGGAAACACCATATATTTT. Translating gives CASRDPNSGNTIYF. The chain is built from TRBV6-8 and TRBJ1-3; no definite D call. The germline V gene encodes CDR1 MNHGY and CDR2 SAAAGT. V was pared by 6 bases and J by 0 bases, with 9 bases between. This CDR3 spans 14 amino acids.

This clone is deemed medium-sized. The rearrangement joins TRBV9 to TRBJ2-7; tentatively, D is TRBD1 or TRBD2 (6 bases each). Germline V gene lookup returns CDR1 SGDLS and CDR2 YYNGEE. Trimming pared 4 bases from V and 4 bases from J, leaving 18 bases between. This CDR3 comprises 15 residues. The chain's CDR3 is CASSKGVSGEYEQYF. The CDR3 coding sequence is TGTGCCAGCAGCAAGGGGGTTAGCGGAGAGTACGAGCAGTACTTC.

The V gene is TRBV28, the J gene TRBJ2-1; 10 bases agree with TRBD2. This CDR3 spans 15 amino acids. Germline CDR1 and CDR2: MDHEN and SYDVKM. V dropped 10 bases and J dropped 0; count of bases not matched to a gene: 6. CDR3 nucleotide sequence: TGTGCCATCTCTAGCGGGAGCCCCTCCTACAATGAGCAGTTCTTC. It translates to CAISSGSPSYNEQFF.

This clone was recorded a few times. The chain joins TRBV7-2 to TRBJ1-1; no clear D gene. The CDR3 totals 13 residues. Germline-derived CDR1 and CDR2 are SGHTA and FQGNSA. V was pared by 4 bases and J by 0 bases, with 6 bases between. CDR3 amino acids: CASSYSLNTEAFF. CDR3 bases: TGTGCCAGCAGCTACTCATTGAACACTGAAGCTTTCTTT.

The CDR3 is CASRTSAGFWEQFF. For the CDR3, the DNA is TGTGCCAGCAGGACTAGCGCCGGGTTCTGGGAGCAGTTCTTC. The J gene is TRBJ2-1, the V gene TRBV11-3, with 8 bases identical to TRBD2. The length of the CDR3 is 14 residues. From germline, CDR1 is SGHNT and CDR2 YENEEA. J was trimmed by 10 bases and V by 6 bases; bases with no gene match: 11.

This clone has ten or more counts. The CDR3 sequence: CASSLNPTAGGSWDTQYF. The CDR3 DNA is TGTGCCAGCAGCTTAAACCCCACGGCGGGGGGGTCCTGGGATACGCAGTATTTT. This rearrangement joins TRBV11-3 to TRBJ2-3, with 9 bases lining up with TRBD2. The CDR3 totals 18 residues. V lost 2 bases, J lost 6 bases, and 15 bases stayed unmatched. Germline loops: CDR1 SGHNT, CDR2 YENEEA.

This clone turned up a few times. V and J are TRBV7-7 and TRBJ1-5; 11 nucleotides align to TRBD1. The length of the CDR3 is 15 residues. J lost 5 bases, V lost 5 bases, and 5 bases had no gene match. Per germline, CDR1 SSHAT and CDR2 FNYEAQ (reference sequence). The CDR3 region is CASSPGTGGHQPQHF. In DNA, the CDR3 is TGTGCCAGCAGCCCCGGGACAGGGGGTCATCAGCCCCAGCATTTT.

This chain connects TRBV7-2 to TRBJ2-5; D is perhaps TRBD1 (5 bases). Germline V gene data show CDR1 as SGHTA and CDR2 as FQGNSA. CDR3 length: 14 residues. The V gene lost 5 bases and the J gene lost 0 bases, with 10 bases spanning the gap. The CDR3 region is CASSKQVNQETQYF. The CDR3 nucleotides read TGTGCCAGCAGCAAACAGGTAAACCAAGAGACCCAGTACTTC.

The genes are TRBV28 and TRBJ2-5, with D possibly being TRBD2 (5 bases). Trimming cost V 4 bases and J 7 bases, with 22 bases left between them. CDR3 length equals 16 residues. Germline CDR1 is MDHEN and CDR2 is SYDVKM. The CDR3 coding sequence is TGTGCCAGCAGTTCCCGTTACCAGCGTACGGGGTGGACCCAGTACTTC. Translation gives CASSSRYQRTGWTQYF.

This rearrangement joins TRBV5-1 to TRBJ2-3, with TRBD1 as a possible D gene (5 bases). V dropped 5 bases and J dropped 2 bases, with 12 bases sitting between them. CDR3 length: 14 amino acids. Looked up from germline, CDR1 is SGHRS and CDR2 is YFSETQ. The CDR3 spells CASREQGFTDTQYF. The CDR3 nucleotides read TGCGCCAGCAGGGAGCAGGGCTTCACAGATACGCAGTATTTT.

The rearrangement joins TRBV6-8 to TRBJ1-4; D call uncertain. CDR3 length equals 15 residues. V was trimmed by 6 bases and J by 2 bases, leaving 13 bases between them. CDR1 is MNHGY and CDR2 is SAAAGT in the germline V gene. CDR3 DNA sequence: TGTGCCAGCAGACAACGGGGAGGCACTAATGAAAAACTGTTTTTT. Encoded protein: CASRQRGGTNEKLFF.

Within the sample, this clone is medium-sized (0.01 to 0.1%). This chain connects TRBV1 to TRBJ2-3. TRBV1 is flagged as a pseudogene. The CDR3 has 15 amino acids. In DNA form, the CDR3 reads TGCGCCAGCAGCCAAGGTCGGCAGTACACAGATACGCAGTATTTT. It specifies CASSQGRQYTDTQYF.

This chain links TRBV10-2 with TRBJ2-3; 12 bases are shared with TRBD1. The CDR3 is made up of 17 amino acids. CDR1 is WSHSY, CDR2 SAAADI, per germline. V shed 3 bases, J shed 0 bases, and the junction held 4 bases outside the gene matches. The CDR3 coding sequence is TGCGCCAGCAGTGATACCGGGACAGGGGGCAGCACAGATACGCAGTATTTT. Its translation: CASSDTGTGGSTDTQYF.

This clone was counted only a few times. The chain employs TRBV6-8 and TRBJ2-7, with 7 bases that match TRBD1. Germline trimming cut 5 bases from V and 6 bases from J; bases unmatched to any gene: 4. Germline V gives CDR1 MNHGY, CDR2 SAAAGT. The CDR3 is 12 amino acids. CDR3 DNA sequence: TGTGCCAGCAGTACACAGGGGTTCGAGCAGTACTTC. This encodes CASSTQGFEQYF.

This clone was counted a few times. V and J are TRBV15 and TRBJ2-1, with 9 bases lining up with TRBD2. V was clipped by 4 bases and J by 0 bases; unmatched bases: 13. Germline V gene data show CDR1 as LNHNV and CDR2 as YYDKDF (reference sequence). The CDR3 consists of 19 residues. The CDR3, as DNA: TGTGCCACCAGCAAAGGAGCGGGGGGACAACTATCCTCCTACAATGAGCAGTTCTTC. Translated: CATSKGAGGQLSSYNEQFF.